The 5 T cell receptor beta chains reported below all come from one sample, sequenced in a study of blood T cell repertoires in COVID-19 (TCRdb year 2020). Receptor amplification or capture employed the immunoSEQ multiplex PCR assay. TCRdb retrieved this table from immuneACCESS and kept in-frame rearrangements only. Not all clones are present; in checked studies, unresolved V genes account for under half, and no reason is known for the remainder. Across this sample there are roughly 200,000 clones, with about 91% seen only once. The top ten clones comprise around 1.5% of the sample. The sample consisted of peripheral blood. The receptors stem from a man younger than 35 with active or convalescent COVID-19.

This clone was recorded once. The rearrangement uses TRBV28 and TRBJ2-3; tentative D call: TRBD2 (6 bases). CDR1 is MDHEN and CDR2 is SYDVKM in the germline V gene. V lost 8 bases, J lost 6 bases, and 6 bases lay in between. The CDR3 runs 10 residues. The CDR3 region has the DNA TGTGCCAGCGGGAGGGATACGCAGTATTTT. This gives the protein CASGRDTQYF.

Notes on this clone: The DNA is omitted, as the CDR3 cannot be located on it reliably, and the CDR3 follows TCRdb's listing. The genes are TRBV28 and TRBJ1-1. Germline CDR1 MDHEN, CDR2 SYDVKM. The CDR3 is 13 residues long, counting both termini. The CDR3: CASTDFRGTEAFF.

CDR3 sequence reads: CASNGQGRETQYF. The CDR3 nucleotides read TGTGCCAGCAATGGACAGGGCCGGGAGACCCAGTACTTC. The chain links TRBV6-5 to TRBJ2-5; TRBD1 agrees at 8 bases. The CDR3 is made up of 13 amino acids. Germline-derived CDR1 and CDR2 are MNHEY and SVGAGI. Unmatched junction bases numbered 6, after V lost 7 bases and J lost 5 bases.

This rearrangement joins TRBV14 to TRBJ2-1; D is unresolved. Germline CDR1 is SGHDN and CDR2 is FVKESK. Deletions cut 4 bases from V and 0 bases from J, with 7 bases between. The CDR3 is 14 residues long. CDR3 coding DNA: TGTGCCAGCAGCCGTCCCATCTCCTACAATGAGCAGTTCTTC. Amino acid sequence: CASSRPISYNEQFF.

The chain recombines TRBV29-1 with TRBJ2-7; TRBD1 matches at 7 bases. V lost 5 bases, J lost 0 bases, and 4 bases stayed unmatched. The CDR3 has 13 amino acids. Germline CDR1 and CDR2: SQVTM and ANQGSEA. The CDR3 loop reads CSVHAGGSYEQYF. CDR3 sequence (DNA): TGCAGCGTTCACGCAGGGGGCTCCTACGAGCAGTACTTC.